One sample yielded the 4 T cell receptor beta chains listed below, sequenced in a study of blood T cell repertoires in COVID-19. Clones were sequenced by immunoSEQ multiplex PCR, and TCRdb holds only the in-frame ones, with some missing. The repertoire includes 240,000 or so clones, around 84% of them detected once, and 6% to 9% sits in the top ten. The sample was peripheral blood. The origin of the receptors is a woman in her 70s with active or convalescent COVID-19.

The V and J genes are TRBV5-1 and TRBJ2-1; 9 positions match TRBD1. After removal of 0 bases from V and 4 bases from J, the junction contained 8 bases not matched to a gene. Germline V lookup: CDR1 SGHRS, CDR2 YFSETQ. The CDR3 length is 17 residues. CDR3 sequence (DNA): TGCGCCAGCAGCTTGGATGGGGGGACAGGGATATACAATGAGCAGTTCTTC. This codes for CASSLDGGTGIYNEQFF.

The chain combines TRBV6-2 or TRBV6-3 with TRBJ1-5; 9 bases fit TRBD1. Trimming removed 4 bases from V and 4 bases from J; junction bases left unmatched: 8. The CDR3 spans 16 residues. Germline CDR1 and CDR2: MNHEY and SVGEGT. CDR3 coding DNA: TGTGCCAGCAGTTGGACAGGGGCCGCCAGGAATCAGCCCCAGCATTTT. As protein: CASSWTGAARNQPQHF.

This clone was seen a few times. The CDR3: CASSLGQAEYGYTF. The CDR3 DNA sequence: TGCGCCAGCAGCCTTGGACAGGCCGAGTATGGCTACACCTTC. This sequence joins TRBV4-1 and TRBJ1-2, with 7 positions matching TRBD1. V lost 4 bases and J lost 5; bases outside the gene matches: 7. Germline lookup yields CDR1 MGHRA and CDR2 YSYEKL. The CDR3 extends over 14 amino acids.

The rearrangement uses TRBV5-1 and TRBJ2-7; 7 bases are a match to TRBD1. Germline values: CDR1 SGHRS, CDR2 YFSETQ. V was clipped by 8 bases and J by 2 bases; unmatched bases: 10. The CDR3 sequence is 14 residues long. The CDR3 region is CASSSAGGTYEQYF. CDR3 sequence (DNA): TGCGCCAGTTCCTCCGCAGGGGGAACCTACGAGCAGTACTTC.